These T cell receptor beta chains were read from a single sample in a study of prognosis after radiotherapy for stage I lung cancer. One entry per CDR3 protein results from TCRdb running MiXCR on the multiplex PCR reads. The table lists around 51,000 distinct CDR3 sequences, roughly 36% of them singletons. The sample was PBMCs, taken before or after stereotactic body radiation therapy (not recorded which). The receptors here all came from a donor aged 50 or older with non-small cell lung cancer. Both conserved end residues are part of each CDR3. D genes are given only for firm matches. Rows may omit the clone size; those that give it use once, few, many or a size class.

D gene	J gene	V gene	clone size	CDR3 protein	CDR3 DNA
TRBD2	TRBJ2-7	TRBV5-4	many	CASSSRLGGDYSYEQYF	TGTGCCAGCAGCTCACGCCTCGGAGGGGACTACTCCTACGAGCAGTACTTC
-	TRBJ2-5	TRBV6-1	many	CASSPGIAASQETQYF	TGTGCCAGCAGCCCCGGAATAGCAGCTTCTCAAGAGACCCAGTACTTC
-	TRBJ2-5	TRBV7-2	-	CASSRLRETQYF	TGTGCCAGCAGCAGATTGAGGGAGACCCAGTACTTC
-	TRBJ2-1	TRBV7-9	many	CASRGTRGLDNEQFF	TGTGCCAGCAGGGGCACTAGAGGTCTGGACAATGAGCAGTTCTTC
TRBD1	TRBJ2-2	TRBV11-2	many	CASSLPAGTGWLERLRTGELFF	TGTGCCAGCAGCCTACCCGCCGGGACAGGGTGGCTCGAGCGTCTTAGGACCGGGGAGCTGTTTTTT
-	TRBJ1-1	TRBV7-2	many	CASSLGQAYDTEAFF	TGTGCCAGCAGCTTAGGCCAGGCGTATGACACTGAAGCTTTCTTT
TRBD2	TRBJ2-3	TRBV13	many	CASSLRSAGGVRTDTQYF	TGTGCCAGCAGCCTCCGATCAGCGGGAGGGGTTAGGACAGATACGCAGTATTTT
-	TRBJ2-3	TRBV20-1	-	CSPLVAPTDTQYF	TGCAGCCCGTTGGTGGCCCCCACAGATACGCAGTATTTT
-	TRBJ1-1	TRBV30	many	CAWRGKGTAKNTEAFF	TGTGCCTGGAGGGGTAAGGGGACTGCTAAGAACACTGAAGCTTTCTTT
TRBD1	TRBJ2-3	TRBV20-1	many	CSALPGTGGTDTQYF	TGCAGTGCGCTACCCGGGACAGGGGGCACAGATACGCAGTATTTT
-	TRBJ2-3	TRBV5-1	many	CASSLASLDYANTDTQYF	TGCGCCAGCAGCTTGGCTTCCCTGGACTACGCAAACACAGATACGCAGTATTTT
-	TRBJ1-5	TRBV19	many	CASSRGFGQPQHF	TGTGCCAGTAGTCGGGGATTCGGTCAGCCCCAGCATTTT
-	TRBJ2-5	TRBV11-3	many	CASSLWIGAGEETQYF	TGTGCCAGCAGCCTATGGATCGGGGCCGGTGAGGAGACCCAGTACTTC
-	TRBJ1-1	TRBV2	many	CASSEGRDTEAFF	TGTGCCAGCAGTGAGGGCAGGGACACTGAAGCTTTCTTT
-	TRBJ1-4	TRBV11-3	many	CASSAYRVANEKLFF	TGTGCCAGCAGCGCCTACAGGGTCGCTAATGAAAAACTGTTTTTT
-	TRBJ1-2	TRBV20-1	many	CSYSDHYGYTF	TGCAGTTATTCAGATCACTATGGCTACACCTTC
-	TRBJ1-3	TRBV6-1	many	CASNYGGSVGNTIYF	TGTGCCAGCAACTACGGGGGATCAGTTGGAAACACCATATATTTT
-	TRBJ1-1	TRBV7-9	-	CASSGTPSLNTEAFF	TGTGCCAGCAGCGGGACCCCTTCATTGAACACTGAAGCTTTCTTT
-	TRBJ2-3	TRBV4-3	many	CASSQEWAGASPTQYF	TGCGCCAGCAGCCAAGAGTGGGCAGGGGCCTCCCCTACGCAGTATTTT
TRBD1	TRBJ1-2	TRBV25-1	many	CASSESGTGENYGYTF	TGTGCCAGCAGTGAGTCCGGGACAGGGGAAAACTATGGCTACACCTTC
-	TRBJ1-6	TRBV28	many	CASGNLGGPPLHF	TGTGCCAGCGGGAACCTAGGGGGGCCACCCCTCCACTTT
TRBD1	TRBJ1-2	TRBV4-3	many	CASSQARTGAYGYTF	TGCGCCAGCAGCCAGGCCCGGACAGGAGCCTATGGCTACACCTTC
TRBD2	TRBJ2-7	TRBV5-1	once	CASSLAVAGDLYEQYF	TGCGCCAGCAGCTTGGCTGTGGCGGGAGACTTATACGAGCAGTACTTC
TRBD1	TRBJ1-6	TRBV20-1	-	CSSRPAGTVADSPLHF	TGCAGTTCTAGACCCGCCGGGACAGTGGCTGATTCACCCCTCCACTTT